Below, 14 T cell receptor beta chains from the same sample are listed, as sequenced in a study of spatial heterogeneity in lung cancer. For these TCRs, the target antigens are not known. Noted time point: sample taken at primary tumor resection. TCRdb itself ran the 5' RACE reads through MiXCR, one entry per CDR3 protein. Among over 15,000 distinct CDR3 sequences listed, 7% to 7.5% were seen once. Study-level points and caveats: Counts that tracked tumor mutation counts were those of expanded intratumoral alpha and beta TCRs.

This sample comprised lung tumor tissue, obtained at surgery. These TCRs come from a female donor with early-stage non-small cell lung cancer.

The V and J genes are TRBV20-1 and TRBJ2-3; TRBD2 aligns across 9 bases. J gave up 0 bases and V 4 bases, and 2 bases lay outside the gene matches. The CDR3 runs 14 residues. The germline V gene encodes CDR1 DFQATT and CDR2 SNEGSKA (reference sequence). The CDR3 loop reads CSATSGESTDTQYF. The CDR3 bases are TGCAGTGCTACTAGCGGGGAGAGCACAGATACGCAGTATTTT.

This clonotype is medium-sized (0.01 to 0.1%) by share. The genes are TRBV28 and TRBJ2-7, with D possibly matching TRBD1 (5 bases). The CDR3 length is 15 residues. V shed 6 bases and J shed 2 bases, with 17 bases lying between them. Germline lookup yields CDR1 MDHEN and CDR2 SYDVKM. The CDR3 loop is CASSLASTATYEQYF. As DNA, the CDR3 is TGTGCCAGCAGCCTTGCCTCGACAGCGACCTACGAGCAGTACTTC.

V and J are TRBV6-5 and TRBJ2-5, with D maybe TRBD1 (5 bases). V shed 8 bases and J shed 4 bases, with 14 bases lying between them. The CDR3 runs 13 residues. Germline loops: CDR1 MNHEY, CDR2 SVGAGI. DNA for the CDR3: TGTGCCAGCCTCTCGGGTCAGGGAGAGACCCAGTACTTC. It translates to CASLSGQGETQYF.

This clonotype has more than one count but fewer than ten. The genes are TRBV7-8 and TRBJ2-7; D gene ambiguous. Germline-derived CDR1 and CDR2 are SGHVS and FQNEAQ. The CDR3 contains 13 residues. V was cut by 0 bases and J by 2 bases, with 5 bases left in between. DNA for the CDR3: TGTGCCAGCAGCTTAGCATACCCCTACGAGCAGTACTTC. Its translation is CASSLAYPYEQYF.

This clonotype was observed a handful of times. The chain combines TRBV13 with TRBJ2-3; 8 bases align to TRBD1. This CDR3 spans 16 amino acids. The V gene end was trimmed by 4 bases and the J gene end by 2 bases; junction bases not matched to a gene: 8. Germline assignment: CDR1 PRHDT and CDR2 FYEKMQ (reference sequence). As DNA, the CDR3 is TGTGCCAGCAGCTCGGTGGACAGGGCAGTCACAGATACGCAGTATTTT. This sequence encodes CASSSVDRAVTDTQYF. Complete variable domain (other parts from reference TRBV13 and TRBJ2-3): AAGVIQSPRHLIKEKRETATLKCYPIPRHDTVYWYQQGPGQDPQFLISFYEKMQSDKGSIPDRFSAQQFSDYHSELNMSSLELGDSALYFCASSSVDRAVTDTQYFGPGTRLTVL.

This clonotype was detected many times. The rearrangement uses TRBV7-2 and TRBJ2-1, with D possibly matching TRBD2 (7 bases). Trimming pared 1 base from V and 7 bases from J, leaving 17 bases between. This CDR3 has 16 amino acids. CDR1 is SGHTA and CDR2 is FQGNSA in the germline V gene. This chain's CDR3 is CASSLGRGAFRNEQFF. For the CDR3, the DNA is TGTGCCAGCAGCTTAGGACGGGGGGCTTTTAGGAATGAGCAGTTCTTC.

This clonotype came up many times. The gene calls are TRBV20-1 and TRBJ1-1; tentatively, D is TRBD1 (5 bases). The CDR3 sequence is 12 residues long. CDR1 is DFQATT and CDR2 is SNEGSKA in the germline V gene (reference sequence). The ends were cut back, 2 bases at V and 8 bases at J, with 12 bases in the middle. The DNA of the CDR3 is TGCAGTGCTAGACAGGGCCTACTAGAAGCTTTCTTT. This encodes CSARQGLLEAFF.

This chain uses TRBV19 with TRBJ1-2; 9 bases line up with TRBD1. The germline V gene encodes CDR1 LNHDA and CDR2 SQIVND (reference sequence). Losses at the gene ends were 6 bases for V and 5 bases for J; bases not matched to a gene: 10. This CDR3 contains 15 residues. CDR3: CASSLTGQGGYGYTF. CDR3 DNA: TGTGCCAGTAGCCTGACGGGACAGGGAGGATATGGCTACACCTTC.

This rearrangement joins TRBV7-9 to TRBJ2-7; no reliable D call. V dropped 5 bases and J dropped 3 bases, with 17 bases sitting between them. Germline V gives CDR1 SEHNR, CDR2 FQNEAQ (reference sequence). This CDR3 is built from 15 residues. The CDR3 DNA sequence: TGTGCCAGCAGCACCTCCCCGACCTCATACTACGAGCAGTACTTC. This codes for CASSTSPTSYYEQYF. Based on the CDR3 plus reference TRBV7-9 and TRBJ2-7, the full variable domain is DTGVSQNPRHKITKRGQNVTFRCDPISEHNRLYWYRQTLGQGPEFLTYFQNEAQLEKSRLLSDRFSAERPKGSFSTLEIQRTEQGDSAMYLCASSTSPTSYYEQYFGPGTRLTVT.

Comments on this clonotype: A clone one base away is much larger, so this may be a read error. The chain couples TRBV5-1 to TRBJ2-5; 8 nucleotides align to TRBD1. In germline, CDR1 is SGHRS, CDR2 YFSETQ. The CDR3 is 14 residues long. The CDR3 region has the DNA TGCGCCAGCAGTATCGGGACAGGCCCGGAGACCCTGTACTTC. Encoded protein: CASSIGTGPETLYF. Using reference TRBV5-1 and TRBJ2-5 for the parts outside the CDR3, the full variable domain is KAGVTQTPRYLIKTRGQQVTLSCSPISGHRSVSWYQQTPGQGLQFLFEYFSETQRNKGNFPGRFSGRQFSNSRSEMNVSTLELGDSALYLCASSIGTGPETLYFGPGTRLLVL.

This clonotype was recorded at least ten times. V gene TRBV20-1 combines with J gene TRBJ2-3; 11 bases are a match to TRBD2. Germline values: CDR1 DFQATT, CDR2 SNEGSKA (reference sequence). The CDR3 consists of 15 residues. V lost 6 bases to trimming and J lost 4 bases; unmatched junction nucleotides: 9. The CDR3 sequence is CSAQQTSGKADTQYF. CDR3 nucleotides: TGCAGTGCCCAACAGACTAGCGGGAAGGCAGATACGCAGTATTTT.

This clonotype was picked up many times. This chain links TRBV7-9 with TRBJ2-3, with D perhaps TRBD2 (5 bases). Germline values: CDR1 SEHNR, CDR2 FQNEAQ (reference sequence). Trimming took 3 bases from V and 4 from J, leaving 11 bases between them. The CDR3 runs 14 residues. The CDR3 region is CASSLVGSADTQYF. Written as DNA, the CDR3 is TGTGCCAGCAGCTTGGTGGGGAGCGCAGATACGCAGTATTTT. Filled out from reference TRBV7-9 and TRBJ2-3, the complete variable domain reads DTGVSQNPRHKITKRGQNVTFRCDPISEHNRLYWYRQTLGQGPEFLTYFQNEAQLEKSRLLSDRFSAERPKGSFSTLEIQRTEQGDSAMYLCASSLVGSADTQYFGPGTRLTVL.

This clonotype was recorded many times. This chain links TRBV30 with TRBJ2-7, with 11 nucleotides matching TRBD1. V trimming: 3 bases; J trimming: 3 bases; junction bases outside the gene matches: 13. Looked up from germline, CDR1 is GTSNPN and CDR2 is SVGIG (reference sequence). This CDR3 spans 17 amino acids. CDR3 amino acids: CAWSPTSFGTGGYEQYF. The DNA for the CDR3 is TGTGCCTGGAGCCCCACCTCATTCGGGACAGGGGGCTACGAGCAGTACTTC.

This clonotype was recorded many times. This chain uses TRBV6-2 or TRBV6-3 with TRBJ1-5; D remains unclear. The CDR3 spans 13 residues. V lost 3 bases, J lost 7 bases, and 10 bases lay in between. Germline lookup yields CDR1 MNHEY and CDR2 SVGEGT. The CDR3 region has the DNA TGTGCCAGCAGTTATTTGACTGGACAGCCCCAGCATTTT. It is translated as CASSYLTGQPQHF.